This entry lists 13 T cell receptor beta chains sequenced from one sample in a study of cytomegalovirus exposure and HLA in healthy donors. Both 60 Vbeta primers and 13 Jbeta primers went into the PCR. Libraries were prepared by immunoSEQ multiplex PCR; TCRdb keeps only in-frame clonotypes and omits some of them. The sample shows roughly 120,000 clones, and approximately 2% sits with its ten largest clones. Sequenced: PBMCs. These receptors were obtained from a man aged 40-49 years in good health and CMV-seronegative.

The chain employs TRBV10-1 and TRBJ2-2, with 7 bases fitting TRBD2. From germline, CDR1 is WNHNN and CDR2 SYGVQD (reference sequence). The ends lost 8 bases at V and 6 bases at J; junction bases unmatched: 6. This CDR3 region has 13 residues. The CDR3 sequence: CASSERGAGELFF. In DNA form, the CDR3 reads TGCGCCAGCTCGGAACGGGGGGCCGGGGAGCTGTTTTTT.

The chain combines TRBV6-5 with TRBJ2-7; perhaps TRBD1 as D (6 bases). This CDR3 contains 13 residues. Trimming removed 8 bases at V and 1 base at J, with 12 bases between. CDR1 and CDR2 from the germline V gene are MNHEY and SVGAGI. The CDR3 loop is CASAWDISYEQYF. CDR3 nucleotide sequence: TGTGCCAGCGCTTGGGACATTTCCTACGAGCAGTACTTC.

This CDR3 reads CASSRGTSGRALGETQYF. Written as DNA, the CDR3 is TGTGCCAGCAGCCGAGGGACTAGCGGGAGGGCCCTCGGAGAGACCCAGTACTTC. This chain uses TRBV7-2 with TRBJ2-5, with 16 bases lining up with TRBD2. The CDR3 runs 18 residues. V gave up 5 bases and J gave up 4 bases; unmatched junction bases: 10. Germline V gene sequence: CDR1 SGHTA, CDR2 FQGNSA.

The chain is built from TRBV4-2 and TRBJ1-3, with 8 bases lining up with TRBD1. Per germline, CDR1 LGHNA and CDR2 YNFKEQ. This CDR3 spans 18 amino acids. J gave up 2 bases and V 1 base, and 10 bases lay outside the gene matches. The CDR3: CASSQGLTGANTGNTIYF. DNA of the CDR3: TGTGCCAGCAGCCAAGGACTGACAGGGGCCAATACTGGAAACACCATATATTTT.

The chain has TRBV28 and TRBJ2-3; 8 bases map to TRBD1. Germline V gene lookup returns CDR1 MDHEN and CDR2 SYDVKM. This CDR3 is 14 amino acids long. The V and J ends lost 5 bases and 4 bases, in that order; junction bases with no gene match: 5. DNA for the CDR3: TGTGCCAGCAGTGCACAGGGGGTCGCAGATACGCAGTATTTT. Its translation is CASSAQGVADTQYF.

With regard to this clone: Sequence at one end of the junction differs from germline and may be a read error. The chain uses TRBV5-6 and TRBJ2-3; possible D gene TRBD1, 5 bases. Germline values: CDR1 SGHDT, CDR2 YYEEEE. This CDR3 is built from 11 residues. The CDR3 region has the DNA TGTGCCAGCAGCTTGAAGAACAGGCAGGATTTT. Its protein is CASSLKNRQDF.

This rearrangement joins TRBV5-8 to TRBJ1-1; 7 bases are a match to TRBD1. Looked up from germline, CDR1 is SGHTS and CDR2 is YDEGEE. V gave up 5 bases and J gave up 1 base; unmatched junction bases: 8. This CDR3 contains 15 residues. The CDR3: CASRPPGQRNTEAFF. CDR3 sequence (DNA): TGTGCCAGCAGACCCCCGGGACAGAGGAACACTGAAGCTTTCTTT.

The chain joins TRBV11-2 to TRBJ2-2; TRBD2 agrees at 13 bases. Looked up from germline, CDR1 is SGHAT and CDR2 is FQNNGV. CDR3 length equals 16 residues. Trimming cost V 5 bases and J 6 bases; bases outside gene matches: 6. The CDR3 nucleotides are TGTGCCAGCAGCACCTGGACTAGCGGGAGCTCCGGGGAGCTGTTTTTT. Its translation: CASSTWTSGSSGELFF.

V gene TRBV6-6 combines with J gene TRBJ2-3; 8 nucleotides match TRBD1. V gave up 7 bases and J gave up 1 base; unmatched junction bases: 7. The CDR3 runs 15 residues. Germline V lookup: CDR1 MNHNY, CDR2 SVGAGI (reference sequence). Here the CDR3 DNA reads TGTGCCAGCACTGTACAGGGGGTGCGCACAGATACGCAGTATTTT. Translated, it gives CASTVQGVRTDTQYF.

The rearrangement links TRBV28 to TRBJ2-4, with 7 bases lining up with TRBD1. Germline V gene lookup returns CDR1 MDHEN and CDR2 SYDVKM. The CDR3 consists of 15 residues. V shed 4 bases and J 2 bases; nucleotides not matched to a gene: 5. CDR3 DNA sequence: TGTGCCAGCAGTTATCAGGGGGTGACCAAAAACATTCAGTACTTC. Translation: CASSYQGVTKNIQYF.

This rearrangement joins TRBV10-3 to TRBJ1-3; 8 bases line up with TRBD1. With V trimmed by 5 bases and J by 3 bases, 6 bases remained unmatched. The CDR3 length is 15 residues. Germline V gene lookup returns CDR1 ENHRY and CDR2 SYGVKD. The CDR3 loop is CAISQQGANGNTIYF. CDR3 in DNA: TGTGCCATCAGTCAGCAGGGGGCAAATGGAAACACCATATATTTT.

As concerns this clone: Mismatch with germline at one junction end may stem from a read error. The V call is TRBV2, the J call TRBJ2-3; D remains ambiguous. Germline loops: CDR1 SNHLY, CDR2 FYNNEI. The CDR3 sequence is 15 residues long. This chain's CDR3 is CAGSEVGLTPDTQYF. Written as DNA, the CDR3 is TGTGCCGGCAGTGAAGTTGGGCTAACCCCAGATACGCAGTATTTT.

CDR3 sequence (DNA): TGCAGCGTATATCAAACGACAATCAGGGGGCATGGCTACACCTTC. Its translation is CSVYQTTIRGHGYTF. The chain recombines TRBV29-1 with TRBJ1-2; TRBD1 agrees at 8 bases. Germline CDR1 reads SQVTM; CDR2 reads ANQGSEA. The trim removed 6 bases at V and 6 bases at J, leaving 15 bases unmatched. The CDR3 is 15 amino acids.